These T cell receptor beta chains were read from a single sample in a study of OX40 agonist ivuxolimab in advanced cancers. Assay used: immunoSEQ multiplex PCR; TCRdb lists only in-frame clones, some missing. The sample yields over 30,000 clones, around three quarters seen once. This sample comprised CD4+ or CD8+ T cells sorted from blood, obtained in a trial of the OX40 agonist ivuxolimab. The receptors come from an adult with an advanced solid tumor such as melanoma, head and neck, liver or kidney cancer. CDR3s include the opening cysteine and the closing phenylalanine or tryptophan. The order of the fields is CDR3 length, J gene, D gene, V gene, clone size, CDR3 protein, CDR3 DNA. A D gene is named only where the DNA matches it firmly. Clone size, where shown, is once, few, many, or a class for clones that have expanded.

16,TRBJ2-3,.,TRBV9,.,CASSVYSRAPTDTQYF,TGTGCCAGCAGCGTATACTCCCGGGCCCCCACAGATACGCAGTATTTT
14,TRBJ1-1,.,TRBV30,.,CAWSAPGPVPEAFF,TGTGCCTGGAGTGCCCCGGGACCGGTCCCTGAAGCTTTCTTT
14,TRBJ2-5,TRBD1,TRBV5-1,.,CASSFGRGQETQYF,TGCGCCAGCAGCTTCGGCAGGGGGCAGGAGACCCAGTACTTC
12,TRBJ2-7,.,TRBV14,.,CASSRTFYEQYF,TGTGCCAGCAGCCGGACCTTTTACGAGCAGTACTTC
16,TRBJ1-1,TRBD1,TRBV7-9,.,CASSLAPLQGDTEAFF,TGTGCCAGCAGCTTGGCGCCGTTGCAGGGGGACACTGAAGCTTTCTTT
14,TRBJ1-4,.,TRBV5-1,.,CASKRDPHNEKLFF,TGCGCCAGCAAACGGGACCCTCATAATGAAAAACTGTTTTTT
14,TRBJ2-2,.,TRBV6-1,.,CASSVNTNTGELFF,TGTGCCAGCAGTGTAAACACGAACACCGGGGAGCTGTTTTTT
15,TRBJ1-4,TRBD1,TRBV5-1,.,CASSLDGTGWEKLFF,TGCGCCAGCAGCTTGGATGGGACAGGGTGGGAAAAACTGTTTTTT
15,TRBJ2-3,.,TRBV15,.,CATSDGETSTDTQYF,TGTGCCACCAGCGACGGGGAGACAAGCACAGATACGCAGTATTTT
15,TRBJ1-1,TRBD1,TRBV30,.,CAWSANRGGGTEAFF,TGTGCCTGGAGTGCCAACAGGGGAGGAGGCACTGAGGCTTTCTTT
13,TRBJ1-1,.,TRBV6-6,.,CASSYAPGTEAFF,TGTGCCAGCAGTTACGCACCCGGAACTGAAGCTTTCTTT
12,TRBJ1-2,.,TRBV19,.,CASSRTSYGYTF,TGTGCCAGTAGTAGGACCAGCTATGGCTACACCTTC
16,TRBJ1-2,.,TRBV6-5,.,CASSYTRTGGGYGYTF,TGTGCCAGCAGTTACACTAGGACTGGAGGTGGCTATGGCTACACCTTC
15,TRBJ2-3,TRBD2,TRBV5-6,.,CASSQSGTSVDTQYF,TGTGCCAGCAGCCAATCCGGGACTAGCGTGGATACGCAGTATTTT
18,TRBJ2-5,TRBD1,TRBV18,.,CASSPFRDRIRGAETQYF,TGTGCCAGCTCTCCATTTAGGGACAGAATTCGAGGGGCAGAGACCCAGTACTTC
15,TRBJ2-7,.,TRBV4-1,.,CASSQGRGKDYEQYF,TGCGCCAGCAGCCAGGGACGAGGGAAGGATTACGAGCAGTACTTC
13,TRBJ1-1,.,TRBV2,.,CASSEAGGTEAFF,TGTGCCAGCAGTGAAGCAGGGGGCACTGAAGCTTTCTTT
17,TRBJ2-2,TRBD2,TRBV9,.,CASSPRHGTSDTGELFF,TGTGCCAGCAGCCCCCGCCACGGGACTAGCGACACCGGGGAGCTGTTTTTT
15,TRBJ2-5,TRBD2,TRBV7-3,.,CASSLQAGARETQYF,TGTGCCAGCAGCCTACAAGCGGGGGCTCGGGAGACCCAGTACTTC
13,TRBJ1-1,.,TRBV2,.,CASAATGYTEAFF,TGTGCCAGCGCCGCCACAGGGTATACTGAAGCTTTCTTT
14,TRBJ2-2,.,TRBV6-5,.,CASSDSPNTGELFF,TGTGCCAGCAGCGACAGTCCGAACACCGGGGAGCTGTTTTTT
13,TRBJ2-5,TRBD2,TRBV10-2,.,CASGEGLQETQYF,TGCGCCAGCGGGGAGGGGCTCCAAGAGACCCAGTACTTC
14,TRBJ2-1,.,TRBV7-2,once,CASSLGHSSYEQFF,TGTGCCAGCAGCTTAGGACACTCCTCCTATGAGCAGTTCTTC
15,TRBJ1-5,.,TRBV6-5,.,CASRLSVGSLQPQHF,TGTGCCAGCAGGCTATCTGTCGGGAGTTTACAGCCCCAGCATTTT
13,TRBJ1-1,TRBD1,TRBV29-1,.,CSGRGQGNTEAFF,TGCAGCGGCCGGGGACAGGGGAACACTGAAGCTTTCTTT
17,TRBJ2-1,.,TRBV19,.,CASTSLRGRSSYNEQFF,TGTGCCAGTACCTCCCTCCGTGGTAGGAGCTCCTACAATGAGCAGTTCTTC
14,TRBJ1-2,.,TRBV7-9,.,CASSFSTGGYGYTF,TGTGCCAGCAGCTTTAGCACGGGAGGCTATGGCTACACCTTC
20,TRBJ2-1,TRBD2,TRBV28,few,CASSLDPPWLAGGLDNEQFF,TGTGCCAGCAGTTTAGACCCACCGTGGCTAGCGGGGGGGCTAGACAATGAGCAGTTCTTC
15,TRBJ1-4,TRBD1,TRBV23-1,.,CASSQYDDRGEKLFF,TGCGCCAGCAGTCAATACGACGACAGGGGTGAAAAACTGTTTTTT
15,TRBJ1-5,.,TRBV6-5,.,CASSRTKDSNQPQHF,TGTGCCAGCAGCCGAACCAAAGATAGCAATCAGCCCCAGCATTTT
15,TRBJ2-3,.,TRBV12-5,.,CASATPDSSTDTQYF,TGTGCTAGTGCCACCCCCGACAGTAGCACAGATACGCAGTATTTT
15,TRBJ1-2,TRBD1,TRBV7-9,few,CASSSTSGQEGGYTF,TGTGCCAGCAGCTCCACCTCGGGACAGGAAGGGGGCTACACCTTC
11,TRBJ2-1,.,TRBV6-6,.,CASRVRYLQFF,TGTGCCAGCAGGGTGAGGTACCTGCAGTTCTTC
13,TRBJ1-1,.,TRBV5-8,large,CASSLALGTEAFF,TGTGCCAGCAGCTTGGCCCTGGGAACTGAAGCTTTCTTT
14,TRBJ1-3,.,TRBV4-1,.,CASSPPGVGNTIYF,TGCGCCAGCAGCCCGCCGGGGGTCGGAAACACCATATATTTT
12,TRBJ1-1,.,TRBV2,.,CASSEGGAEAFF,TGTGCCAGCAGTGAAGGGGGGGCTGAAGCTTTCTTT
13,TRBJ1-2,.,TRBV6-4,.,CASSATGIYGYTF,TGTGCCAGCAGTGCCACAGGGATCTATGGCTACACCTTC
17,TRBJ2-3,.,TRBV19,.,CASSSRGLGIPPDTQYF,TGTGCCAGTAGTAGCCGGGGTTTGGGTATCCCCCCAGATACGCAGTATTTT
15,TRBJ1-2,TRBD1,TRBV30,.,CAWSARTGGGYGYTF,TGTGCCTGGAGTGCCCGGACAGGGGGGGGCTATGGCTACACCTTC
15,TRBJ2-1,TRBD1,TRBV7-9,.,CASSPRGQLYNEQFF,TGTGCCAGCAGCCCAAGGGGGCAGCTTTACAATGAGCAGTTCTTC
14,TRBJ2-1,TRBD1,TRBV29-1,.,CSLGTGASRGEQFF,TGCAGCCTCGGGACAGGCGCCTCTCGAGGTGAGCAGTTCTTC
13,TRBJ1-1,.,TRBV19,.,CASSPRVNTEAFF,TGTGCCAGTAGTCCCAGGGTGAACACTGAAGCTTTCTTT
15,TRBJ1-5,.,TRBV7-2,.,CASSLDGGGGQPQHF,TGTGCCAGCAGCTTAGACGGGGGGGGTGGACAGCCCCAGCATTTT
15,TRBJ1-1,.,TRBV23-1,.,CASRMKRDGGTEAFF,TGCGCCAGCAGAATGAAAAGGGACGGGGGCACTGAAGCTTTCTTT
13,TRBJ1-1,TRBD1,TRBV19,.,CASSTGTVTGAFF,TGTGCCAGTAGCACTGGGACAGTCACTGGAGCTTTCTTT
16,TRBJ1-6,.,TRBV7-3,few,CASSLGPRLYNSPLHF,TGTGCCAGCAGCTTAGGTCCCCGGCTCTATAATTCACCCCTCCACTTT
14,TRBJ1-3,.,TRBV6-5,medium-sized,CASRGRSSGNTIYF,TGTGCCAGCAGGGGCAGAAGTTCTGGAAACACCATATATTTT
16,TRBJ1-2,TRBD1,TRBV7-9,.,CASSLASQGAGHGYTF,TGTGCCAGCAGCTTAGCCTCCCAGGGGGCGGGTCATGGCTACACCTTC
15,TRBJ2-2,.,TRBV5-6,.,CASSFKKGRNGELFF,TGTGCCAGCAGCTTTAAAAAGGGACGTAACGGGGAGCTGTTTTTT
15,TRBJ1-1,.,TRBV11-2,.,CASSLYGGGGTEAFF,TGTGCCAGCAGCTTATATGGGGGAGGGGGCACTGAAGCTTTCTTT
13,TRBJ1-3,.,TRBV11-2,.,CASSSTVADTIYF,TGTGCCAGCAGCTCAACAGTCGCGGACACCATATATTTT
13,TRBJ1-2,.,TRBV6-6,.,CASSSTGQDGYTF,TGTGCCAGCAGTTCGACGGGTCAGGATGGCTACACCTTC
13,TRBJ1-4,TRBD1,TRBV7-2,.,CASSLAGGEKLFF,TGTGCCAGCAGCTTGGCAGGGGGGGAAAAACTGTTTTTT
15,TRBJ2-2,TRBD1,TRBV2,.,CASSGTGTDTGELFF,TGTGCCAGCAGTGGGACAGGGACGGACACCGGGGAGCTGTTTTTT
17,TRBJ1-2,.,TRBV19,.,CASSMSGRSQGSYGYTF,TGTGCCAGTAGTATGAGCGGAAGGAGTCAGGGGTCCTATGGCTACACCTTC
16,TRBJ1-6,.,TRBV28,.,CASNPPSPSYNSPLHF,TGTGCCAGCAATCCCCCGTCTCCCTCCTATAATTCACCCCTCCACTTT
11,TRBJ1-2,.,TRBV20-1,.,CSARDLRGYTF,TGCAGTGCTAGAGATCTCCGGGGCTACACCTTC
16,TRBJ1-4,.,TRBV27,.,CASSFVPGVGSEKLFF,TGTGCCAGCAGTTTCGTCCCAGGGGTAGGAAGTGAAAAACTGTTTTTT
16,TRBJ2-5,TRBD2,TRBV5-1,.,CASSLVASGYQETQYF,TGCGCCAGCAGCTTGGTCGCTAGCGGATACCAAGAGACCCAGTACTTC
15,TRBJ2-3,.,TRBV5-6,.,CASSLVAGASDTQYF,TGTGCCAGCAGCTTGGTTGCGGGGGCGAGTGATACGCAGTATTTT